This T cell receptor beta chain was captured by sequencing in a study of control samples from healthy donors and cancer patients. There are 20 residues in the CDR3. V lost 3 bases and J lost 1; bases outside the gene matches: 12. Germline V gene sequence: CDR1 LNHNV, CDR2 YYDKDF (reference sequence). The assay was immunoSEQ multiplex PCR, and TCRdb's table has in-frame clones only and misses some. The sample consists of roughly 100,000 clones, about 88% of them appearing once. The J gene is TRBJ2-7, the V gene TRBV15; 16 bases map to TRBD2. Sequencing was carried out using blood. The clonotype comes from a woman in her forties or fifties in good health. CDR3 residues: CATSRPKGLAGGPSSYEQYF. The DNA for the CDR3 is TGTGCCACCAGCAGGCCGAAGGGACTAGCGGGAGGGCCGTCATCCTACGAGCAGTACTTC.